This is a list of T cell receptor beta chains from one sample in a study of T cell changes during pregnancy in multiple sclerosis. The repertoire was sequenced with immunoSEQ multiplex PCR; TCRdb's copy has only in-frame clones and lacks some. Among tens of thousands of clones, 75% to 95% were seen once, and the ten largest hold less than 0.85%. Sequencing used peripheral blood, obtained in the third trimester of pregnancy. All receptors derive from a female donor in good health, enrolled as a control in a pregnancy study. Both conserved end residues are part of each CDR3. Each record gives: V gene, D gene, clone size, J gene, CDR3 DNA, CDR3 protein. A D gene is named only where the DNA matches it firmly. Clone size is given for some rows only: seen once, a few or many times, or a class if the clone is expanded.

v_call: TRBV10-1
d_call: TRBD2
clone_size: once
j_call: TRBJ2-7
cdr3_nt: TGCGCCAGCAGTAGCGGGAGGTTAGGCTACGAGCAGTACTTC
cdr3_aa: CASSSGRLGYEQYF

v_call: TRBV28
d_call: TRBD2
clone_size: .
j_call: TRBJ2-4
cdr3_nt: TGTGCCAGCAGTTTGAGGACTAGCGTAAACATTCAGTACTTC
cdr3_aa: CASSLRTSVNIQYF

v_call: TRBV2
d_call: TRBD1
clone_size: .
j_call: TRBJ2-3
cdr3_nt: TGTGCCAGCAGAAGAACCACTCAGGGACAGGGGAGGCGAGATACGCAGTATTTT
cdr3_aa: CASRRTTQGQGRRDTQYF

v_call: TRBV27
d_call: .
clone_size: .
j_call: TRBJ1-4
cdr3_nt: TGTGCCAGCAGTTCTCACGCAGGGGCCAGTAATGAAAAACTGTTTTTT
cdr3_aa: CASSSHAGASNEKLFF

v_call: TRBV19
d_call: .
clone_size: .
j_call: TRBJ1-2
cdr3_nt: TGTGCCAGTAATCCCTCCCAGGATTGGTTGTATGGCTACACCTTC
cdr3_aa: CASNPSQDWLYGYTF

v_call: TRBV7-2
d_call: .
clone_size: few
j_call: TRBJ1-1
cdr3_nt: TGTGCCAGCAGCTCAAGGGACACGAGTGGTACTGAAGCTTTCTTT
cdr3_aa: CASSSRDTSGTEAFF

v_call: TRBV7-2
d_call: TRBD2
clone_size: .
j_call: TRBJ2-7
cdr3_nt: TGTGCCAGCAGCTCGGGACTAGCGGCGCTCTCCTACGAGCAGTACTTC
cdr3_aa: CASSSGLAALSYEQYF

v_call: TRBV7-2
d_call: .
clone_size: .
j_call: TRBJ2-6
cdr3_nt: TGTGCCAGCAGCTTGGGGGCCGGTTCTGGGGGGGCCAACGTCCTGACTTTC
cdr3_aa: CASSLGAGSGGANVLTF

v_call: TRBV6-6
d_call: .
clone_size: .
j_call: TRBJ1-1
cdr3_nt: TGTGCCAGCAGTTACGGCCCCCCAGACCTTAGCGCTGAAGCTTTCTTT
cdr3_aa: CASSYGPPDLSAEAFF

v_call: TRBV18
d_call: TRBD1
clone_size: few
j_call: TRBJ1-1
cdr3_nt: TGTGCCAGCTCACCACAGACGGGACAGATGAACACTGAAGCTTTCTTT
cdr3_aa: CASSPQTGQMNTEAFF

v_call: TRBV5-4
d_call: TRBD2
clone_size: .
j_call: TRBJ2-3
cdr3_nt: TGTGCCAGCAGCCTTACTAGCGGAGGGGTCCCGGATACGCAGTATTTT
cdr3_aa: CASSLTSGGVPDTQYF

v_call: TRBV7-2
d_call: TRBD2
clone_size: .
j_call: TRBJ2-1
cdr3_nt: TGTGCCAGCAGCTTAGCGCTGAGACTAGCGGGCTACAATGAGCAGTTCTTC
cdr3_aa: CASSLALRLAGYNEQFF

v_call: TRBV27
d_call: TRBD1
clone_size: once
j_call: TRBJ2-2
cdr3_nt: TGTGCCAGCAGTTTTGGGACAGGGGGAGGGTACACCGGGGAGCTGTTTTTT
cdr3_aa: CASSFGTGGGYTGELFF

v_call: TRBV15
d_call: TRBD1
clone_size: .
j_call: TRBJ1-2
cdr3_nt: TGTGCCACCAGCAGAGCGGGACAGGGTTATGGCTACACCTTC
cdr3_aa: CATSRAGQGYGYTF

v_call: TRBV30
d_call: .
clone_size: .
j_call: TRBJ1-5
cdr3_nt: TGTGCCTGGAGTGTGGTACTTTTCAATCAGCCCCAGCATTTT
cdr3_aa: CAWSVVLFNQPQHF

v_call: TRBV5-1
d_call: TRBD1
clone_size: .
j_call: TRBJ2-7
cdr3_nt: TGCGCCAGGAGGACAGGGGGCTCCTACGAGCAGTACTTC
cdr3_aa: CARRTGGSYEQYF

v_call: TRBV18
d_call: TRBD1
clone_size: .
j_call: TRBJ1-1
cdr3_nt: TGTGCCAGCTCACCTCCGGGACAGGGGTCAGGTGGAGCTTTCTTT
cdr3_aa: CASSPPGQGSGGAFF

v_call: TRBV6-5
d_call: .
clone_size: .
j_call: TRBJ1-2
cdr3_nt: TGTGCCAGCAGTGGACAGCGGGGTACCTATGGCTACACCTTC
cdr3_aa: CASSGQRGTYGYTF

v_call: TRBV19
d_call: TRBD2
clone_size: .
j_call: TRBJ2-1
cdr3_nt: TGTGCCAGTACCCTAGCGGGGGGGAACAATGAGCAGTTCTTC
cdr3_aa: CASTLAGGNNEQFF

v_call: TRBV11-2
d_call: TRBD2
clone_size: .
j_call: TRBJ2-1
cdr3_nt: TGTGCCAGCAGTCCCGGGACTAGCGGGCGTCTGGAGCAGTTCTTC
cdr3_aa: CASSPGTSGRLEQFF

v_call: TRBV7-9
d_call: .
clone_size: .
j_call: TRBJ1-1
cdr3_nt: TGTGCCAGCACCCAGGGGACCGGCAGAGCTTTCTTT
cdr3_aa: CASTQGTGRAFF

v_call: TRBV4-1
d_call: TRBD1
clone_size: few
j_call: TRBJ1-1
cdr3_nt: TGCGCCAGCAGCCCGAGGGGACAGGGGACGATGAACACTGAAGCTTTCTTT
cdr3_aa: CASSPRGQGTMNTEAFF

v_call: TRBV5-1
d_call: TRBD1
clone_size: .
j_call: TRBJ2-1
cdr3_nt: TGCGCCAGCAGACAGGGGGGTTACAATGAGCAGTTCTTC
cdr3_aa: CASRQGGYNEQFF

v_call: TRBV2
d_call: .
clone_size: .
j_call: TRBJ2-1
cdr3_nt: TGTGCCAGCAGCATAGTAGGGCATACGGGGAATGAGCAGTTCTTC
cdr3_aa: CASSIVGHTGNEQFF

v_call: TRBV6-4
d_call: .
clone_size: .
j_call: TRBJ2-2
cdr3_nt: TGTGCCAGCAGTGACTCAAAACAGGGTTACACCGGGGAGCTGTTTTTT
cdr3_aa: CASSDSKQGYTGELFF

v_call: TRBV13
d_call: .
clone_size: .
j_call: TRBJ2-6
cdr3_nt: TGTGCCAGCAGCTCTGGCCTAGCGAGTGGGGCCAACGTCCTGACTTTC
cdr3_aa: CASSSGLASGANVLTF